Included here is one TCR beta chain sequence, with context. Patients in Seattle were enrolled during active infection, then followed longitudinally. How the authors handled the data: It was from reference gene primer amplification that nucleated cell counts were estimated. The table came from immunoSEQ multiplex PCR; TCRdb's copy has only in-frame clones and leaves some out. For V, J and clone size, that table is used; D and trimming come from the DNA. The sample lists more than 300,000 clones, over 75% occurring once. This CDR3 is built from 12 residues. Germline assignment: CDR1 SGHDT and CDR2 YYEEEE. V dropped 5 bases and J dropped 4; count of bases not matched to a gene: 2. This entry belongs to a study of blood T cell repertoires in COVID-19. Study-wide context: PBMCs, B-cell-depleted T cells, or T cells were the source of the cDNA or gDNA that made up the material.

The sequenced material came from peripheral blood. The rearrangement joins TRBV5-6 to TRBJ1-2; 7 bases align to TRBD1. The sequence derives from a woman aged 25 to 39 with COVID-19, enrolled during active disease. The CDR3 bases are TGTGCCAGCAGACGGGACAGCTATGGCTACACCTTC. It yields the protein CASRRDSYGYTF.